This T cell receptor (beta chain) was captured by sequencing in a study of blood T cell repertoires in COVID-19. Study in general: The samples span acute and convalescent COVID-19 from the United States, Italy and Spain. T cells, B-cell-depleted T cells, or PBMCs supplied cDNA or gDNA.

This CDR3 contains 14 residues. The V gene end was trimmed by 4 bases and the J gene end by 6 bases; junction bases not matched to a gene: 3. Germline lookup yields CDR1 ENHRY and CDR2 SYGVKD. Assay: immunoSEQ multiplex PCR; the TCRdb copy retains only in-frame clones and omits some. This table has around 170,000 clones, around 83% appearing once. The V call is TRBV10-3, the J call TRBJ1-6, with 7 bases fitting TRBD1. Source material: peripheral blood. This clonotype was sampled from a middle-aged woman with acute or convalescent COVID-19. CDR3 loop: CAISAQGGNSPLHF. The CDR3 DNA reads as TGTGCCATCAGTGCCCAGGGGGGTAATTCACCCCTCCACTTT.